The text below deals with one T cell receptor beta chain. Unique molecular identifiers were incorporated when the TCRbeta library was constructed. From the PCR reads, TCRdb called clonotypes with MiXCR, one entry per CDR3 protein. The top ten hold roughly 3.9% of the sample, which has over 550,000 distinct CDR3 sequences, approximately 10% seen once. The data are from a study of T-cell reconstitution after alpha-beta-depleted transplantation in children. The germline gives CDR1 SGHTA, CDR2 FQGNSA. The CDR3 spans 13 residues. Trimming shortened V by 6 bases and J by 2 bases, and 10 bases separated the two germline ends.

The chain joins TRBV7-2 to TRBJ2-5; no clear D gene. This receptor was taken from a human donor who donated a stem cell graft to a child with acute myeloid leukemia. The sample in question was PBMCs from the stem cell graft donor, obtained from the stem cell graft. CDR3 loop: CASRLQPQETQYF. The CDR3 nucleotides are TGTGCCAGCAGACTCCAGCCGCAAGAGACCCAGTACTTC. Drawing the rest from reference TRBV7-2 and TRBJ2-5, the complete variable domain is GAGVSQSPSNKVTEKGKDVELRCDPISGHTALYWYRQSLGQGLEFLIYFQGNSAPDKSGLPSDRFSAERTGGSVSTLTIQRTQQEDSAVYLCASRLQPQETQYFGPGTRLLVL.